This T cell receptor (beta chain) was captured in a study of vaccination effects on CD4 cells after COVID-19. The protocol was immunoSEQ multiplex PCR, while the TCRdb copy is restricted to in-frame clones and leaves out a portion. Of some 68,000 clones listed, roughly 76% were seen once; the top ten hold 3.5% to 4.5%. The CDR3 loop spans 16 amino acids. Germline CDR1 reads LNHDA; CDR2 reads SQIVND (reference sequence). After removal of 4 bases from V and 3 bases from J, the junction contained 11 bases not matched to a gene. Study-wide results and caveats: Early post-infection timepoints were absent, and convalescent patients were few. Clones arising from infection and from vaccination showed marked clonal contraction late after vaccination.

This clone was counted a few times. Its target is not known. Under the ViraFEST assay, PBMC were stimulated with viral peptide pools so that antigen-specific CD4+ T cells expanded. Sequencing was performed afterwards. The culture ran for less than 12 days, and then CD4+ T cells were isolated. Prior SARS-CoV-2 infection was absent in the vaccine recipients, as shown by negative nucleocapsid antibodies. Supplemented with 8.5 to 10 IU/ml IL-2 and approximately 10 ug/ml peptides, about 2 million PBMC per well were kept in culture. Both day 3 and day 7 saw half the medium replaced with IL-2 medium. The rearrangement links TRBV19 to TRBJ1-1; 7 bases line up with TRBD1. This material consisted of CD4+ T cells from PBMCs cultured with HCoV-OC43 spike peptides, taken before COVID-19 vaccination. Specified subset: HCoV-OC43 spike overlapping peptide pool stimulation. The receptor's source is a human donor who received a COVID-19 vaccine. The CDR3 DNA sequence: TGTGCCAGTAGTACTGCGGGCAGGGGGGATTACACTGAAGCTTTCTTT. Amino acids: CASSTAGRGDYTEAFF.